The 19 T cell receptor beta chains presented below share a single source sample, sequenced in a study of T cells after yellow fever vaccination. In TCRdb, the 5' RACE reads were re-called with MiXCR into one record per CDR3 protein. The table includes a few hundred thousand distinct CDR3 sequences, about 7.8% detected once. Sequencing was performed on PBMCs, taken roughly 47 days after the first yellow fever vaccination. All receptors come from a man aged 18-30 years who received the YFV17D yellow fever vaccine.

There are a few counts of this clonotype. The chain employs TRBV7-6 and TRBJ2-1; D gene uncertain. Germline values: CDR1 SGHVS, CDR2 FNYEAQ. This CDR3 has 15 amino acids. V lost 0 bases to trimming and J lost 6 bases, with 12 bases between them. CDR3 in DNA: TGTGCCAGCAGCTTAGCGTTGGCCTATTTCAATGAGCAGTTCTTC. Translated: CASSLALAYFNEQFF.

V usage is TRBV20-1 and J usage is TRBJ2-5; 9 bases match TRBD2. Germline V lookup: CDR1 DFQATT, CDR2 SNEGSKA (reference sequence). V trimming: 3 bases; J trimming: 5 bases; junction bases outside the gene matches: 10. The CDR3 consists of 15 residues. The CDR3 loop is CSASGGAGGLETQYF. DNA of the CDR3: TGCAGTGCTAGTGGGGGAGCGGGGGGCTTGGAGACCCAGTACTTC.

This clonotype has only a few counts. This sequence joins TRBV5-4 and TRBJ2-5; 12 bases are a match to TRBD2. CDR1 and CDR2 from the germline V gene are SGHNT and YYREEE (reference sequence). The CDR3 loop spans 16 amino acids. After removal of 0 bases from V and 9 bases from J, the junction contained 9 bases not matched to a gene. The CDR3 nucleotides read TGTGCCAGCAGCTTGGGACTAGCGGGGGCTCGGGGAGCCCAGTACTTC. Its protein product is CASSLGLAGARGAQYF. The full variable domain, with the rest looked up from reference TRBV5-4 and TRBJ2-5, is ETGVTQSPTHLIKTRGQQVTLRCSSQSGHNTVSWYQQALGQGPQFIFQYYREEENGRGNFPPRFSGLQFPNYSSELNVNALELDDSALYLCASSLGLAGARGAQYFGPGTRLLVL.

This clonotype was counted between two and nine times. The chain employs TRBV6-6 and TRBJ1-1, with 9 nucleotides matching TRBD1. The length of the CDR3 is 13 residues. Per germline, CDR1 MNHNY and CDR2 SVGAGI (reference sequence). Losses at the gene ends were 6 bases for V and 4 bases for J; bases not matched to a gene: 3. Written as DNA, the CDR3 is TGTGCCAGCAGCGGACAGGGGCTCACTGAAGCTTTCTTT. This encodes CASSGQGLTEAFF.

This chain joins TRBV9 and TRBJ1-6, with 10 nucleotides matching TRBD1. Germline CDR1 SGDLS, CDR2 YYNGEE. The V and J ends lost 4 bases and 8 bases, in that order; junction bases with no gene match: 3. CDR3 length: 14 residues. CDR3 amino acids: CASSRDRGDSPLHF. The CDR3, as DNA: TGTGCCAGCAGCCGGGACAGGGGTGATTCACCCCTCCACTTT. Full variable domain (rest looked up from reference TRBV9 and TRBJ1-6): DSGVTQTPKHLITATGQRVTLRCSPRSGDLSVYWYQQSLDQGLQFLIQYYNGEERAKGNILERFSAQQFPDLHSELNLSSLELGDSALYFCASSRDRGDSPLHFGNGTRLTVT.

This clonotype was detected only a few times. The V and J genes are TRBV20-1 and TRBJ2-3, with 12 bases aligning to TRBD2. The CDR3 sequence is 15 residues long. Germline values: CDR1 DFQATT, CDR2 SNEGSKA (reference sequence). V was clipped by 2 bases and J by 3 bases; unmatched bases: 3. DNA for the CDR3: TGCAGTGCTAGAACGCTAGCGGGGGGGACAGATACGCAGTATTTT. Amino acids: CSARTLAGGTDTQYF.

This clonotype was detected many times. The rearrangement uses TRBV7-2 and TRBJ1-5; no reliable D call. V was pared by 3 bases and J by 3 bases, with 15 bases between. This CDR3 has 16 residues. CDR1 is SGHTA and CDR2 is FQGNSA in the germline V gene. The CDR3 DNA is TGTGCCAGCAGCTTGGGTCCGACGCGAGTCAATCAGCCCCAGCATTTT. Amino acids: CASSLGPTRVNQPQHF.

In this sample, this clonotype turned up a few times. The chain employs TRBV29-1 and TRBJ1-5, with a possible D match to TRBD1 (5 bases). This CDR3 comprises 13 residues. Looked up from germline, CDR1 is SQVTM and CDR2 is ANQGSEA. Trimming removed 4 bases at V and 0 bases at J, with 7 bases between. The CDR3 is CSVGDGSNQPQHF. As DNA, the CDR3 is TGCAGCGTTGGGGACGGTAGCAATCAGCCCCAGCATTTT.

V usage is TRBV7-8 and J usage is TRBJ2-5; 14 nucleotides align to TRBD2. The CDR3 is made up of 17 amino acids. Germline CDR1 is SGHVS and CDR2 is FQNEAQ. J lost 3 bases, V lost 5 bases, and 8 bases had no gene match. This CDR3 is CASSTSRLAGGEETQYF. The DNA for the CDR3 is TGTGCCAGCAGCACCTCCCGACTAGCGGGGGGGGAAGAGACCCAGTACTTC. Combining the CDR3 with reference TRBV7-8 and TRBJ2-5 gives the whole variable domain GAGVSQSPRYKVAKRGQDVALRCDPISGHVSLFWYQQALGQGPEFLTYFQNEAQLDKSGLPSDRFFAERPEGSVSTLKIQRTQQEDSAVYLCASSTSRLAGGEETQYFGPGTRLLVL.

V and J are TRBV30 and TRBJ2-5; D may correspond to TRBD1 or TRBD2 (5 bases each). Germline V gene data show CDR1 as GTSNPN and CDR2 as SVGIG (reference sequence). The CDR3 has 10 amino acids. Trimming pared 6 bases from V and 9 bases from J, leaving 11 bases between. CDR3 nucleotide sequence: TGTGCCTGCGGGACCGAGGCCCAGTACTTC. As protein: CACGTEAQYF.

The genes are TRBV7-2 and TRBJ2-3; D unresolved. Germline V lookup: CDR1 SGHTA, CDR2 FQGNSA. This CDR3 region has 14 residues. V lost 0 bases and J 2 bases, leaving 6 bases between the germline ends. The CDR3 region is CASSLAPSTDTQYF. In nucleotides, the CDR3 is TGTGCCAGCAGCTTAGCGCCATCCACAGATACGCAGTATTTT.

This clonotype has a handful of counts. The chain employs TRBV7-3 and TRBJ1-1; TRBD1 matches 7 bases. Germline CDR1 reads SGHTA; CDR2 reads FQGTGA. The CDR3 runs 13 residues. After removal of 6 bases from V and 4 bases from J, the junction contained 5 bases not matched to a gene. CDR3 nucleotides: TGTGCCAGCAGTAAGGGGGCTCTCACTGAAGCTTTCTTT. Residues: CASSKGALTEAFF. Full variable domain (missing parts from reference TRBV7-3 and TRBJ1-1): GAGVSQTPSNKVTEKGKYVELRCDPISGHTALYWYRQSLGQGPEFLIYFQGTGAADDSGLPNDRFFAVRPEGSVSTLKIQRTERGDSAVYLCASSKGALTEAFFGQGTRLTVV.

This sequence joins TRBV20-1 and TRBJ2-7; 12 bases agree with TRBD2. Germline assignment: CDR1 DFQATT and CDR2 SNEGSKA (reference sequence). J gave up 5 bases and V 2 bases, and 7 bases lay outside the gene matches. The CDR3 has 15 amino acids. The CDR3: CSARLAGGPGDEQYV. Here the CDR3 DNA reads TGCAGTGCTAGACTAGCGGGGGGGCCGGGCGACGAGCAGTACGTC.

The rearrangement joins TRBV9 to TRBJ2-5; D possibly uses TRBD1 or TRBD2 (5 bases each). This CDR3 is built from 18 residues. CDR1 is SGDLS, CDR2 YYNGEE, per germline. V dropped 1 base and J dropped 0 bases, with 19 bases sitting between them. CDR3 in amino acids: CASSVLPWSRDDQETQYF. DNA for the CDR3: TGTGCCAGCAGCGTACTTCCCTGGAGCAGGGACGACCAAGAGACCCAGTACTTC.

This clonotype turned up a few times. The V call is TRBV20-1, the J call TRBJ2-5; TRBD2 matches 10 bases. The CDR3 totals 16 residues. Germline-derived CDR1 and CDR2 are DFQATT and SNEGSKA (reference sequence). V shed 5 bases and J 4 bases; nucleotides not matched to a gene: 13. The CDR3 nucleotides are TGCAGTGCTGGTCCCTCAGCGGGGGGGTTTGGAGAGACCCAGTACTTC. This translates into CSAGPSAGGFGETQYF.

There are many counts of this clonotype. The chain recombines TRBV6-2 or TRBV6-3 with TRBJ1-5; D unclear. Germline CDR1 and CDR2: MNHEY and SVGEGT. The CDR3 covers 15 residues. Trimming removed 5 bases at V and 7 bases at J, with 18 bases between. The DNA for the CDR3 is TGTGCCAGCAGTCCTTCTCCGGTCGAGAAACAGCCCCAGCATTTT. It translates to CASSPSPVEKQPQHF.

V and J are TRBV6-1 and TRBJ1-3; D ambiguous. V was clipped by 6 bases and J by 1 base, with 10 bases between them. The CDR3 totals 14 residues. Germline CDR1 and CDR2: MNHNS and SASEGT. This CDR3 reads CASRLRTSGNTIYF. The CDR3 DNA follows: TGTGCCAGCAGATTGCGCACATCTGGAAACACCATATATTTT.

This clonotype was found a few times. DNA for the CDR3: TGTGCCAGCAGTAACGGGCTTGGGGAGCTGTTTTTT. This translates into CASSNGLGELFF. The genes are TRBV6-6 and TRBJ2-2; D gene unclear. In germline, CDR1 is MNHNY, CDR2 SVGAGI (reference sequence). Deletions cut 5 bases from V and 8 bases from J, with 9 bases between. The CDR3 sequence is 12 residues long.

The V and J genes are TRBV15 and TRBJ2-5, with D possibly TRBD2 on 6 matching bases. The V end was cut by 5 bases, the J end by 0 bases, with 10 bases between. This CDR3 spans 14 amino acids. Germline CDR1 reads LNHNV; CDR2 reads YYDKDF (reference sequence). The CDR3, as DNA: TGTGCCACCAGCTATCGGGGGAACCAAGAGACCCAGTACTTC. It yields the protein CATSYRGNQETQYF. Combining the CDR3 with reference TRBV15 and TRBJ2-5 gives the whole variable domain DAMVIQNPRYQVTQFGKPVTLSCSQTLNHNVMYWYQQKSSQAPKLLFHYYDKDFNNEADTPDNFQSRRPNTSFCFLDIRSPGLGDTAMYLCATSYRGNQETQYFGPGTRLLVL.